This T cell receptor (beta chain) was recorded in a study of cytomegalovirus exposure and HLA in healthy donors (TCRdb year 2017). Background for the entire study: An earlier analysis of 587 of the donors reported 250 to 350 Gb of sequence data and some 120 million unique TCR beta sequences from some 180 million T cells. An early release that covered some 630 HLA-typed donors contained about 290 gigabases of sequencing data and roughly 84 million unique TCR sequences. Among the roughly 400 genotyped donors, around 81% belonged to the genetic ancestry cluster associated with self-reported Caucasian donors. The study was designed to test whether signatures of past pathogen exposure could be identified by cataloging public T cell receptors. The T cell repertoires of several hundred subjects were profiled by immunosequencing and related to cytomegalovirus serostatus. Along with the approximately 700-subject first cohort, a separate validation cohort of more than 90 different subjects was used. To predict cytomegalovirus infection status, the study combined high-throughput TCR immunosequencing, statistical association of individual TCRs with disease status, and machine learning. In a later analysis, previously published TCR beta repertoires from hundreds of donors were re-analyzed and high-resolution HLA genotyping was added so that TCR occurrence patterns could be studied. In the later analysis, no new phenotypic data were used to find candidate immune exposures; instead, reliance was placed on TCR beta sequences and their occurrence across donors. To decide whether each TCR beta V gene segment behaved as functional or pseudogenic, an earlier analysis of fewer than 750 of the donors relied on high-throughput TCR beta sequencing. Donor age, sex, ethnicity and CMV serostatus were compiled together with the repertoire data. In a later genetic analysis, genome-wide SNP genotypes for about 55% of the roughly 670 donors were used, and that subset was treated as a discovery cohort. All discovery cohort repertoires had been generated using a single sequencing platform. Class I and class II HLA loci were covered by the typing at four-digit resolution. Typing coverage varied by locus: about 629-630 donors for A, B, C, DRB1 and DQB1; around 560 for DQA1; about 600 for DPA1; approximately 470 for DPB1. Because of strong linkage in the cohort, a few DR-DQ haplotypes were treated as single units for association and clustering. Across 300 to 400 genotyped donors of the cohort, an average of approximately 220,000 unique TCR beta nucleotide sequences per donor were sequenced, and approximately 17% of those sequences were non-productive.

The investigation overall reported the following: Most TCR sequences were seen in very few donors, while some public TCRs were found in many individuals. It was suggested by the authors that the approach could potentially be generalized to other disease states and immunological phenotypes. In vitro tests confirmed that a few of the cytomegalovirus-associated TCR beta chains recognize cytomegalovirus antigens. Most CMV-associated TCR beta chains appeared to be HLA-restricted in a later analysis, and the HLA associations seemed to be driven largely by CMV exposure. The presence/absence analyses assumed that sequencing depth was roughly uniform across donors, and that assumption may not be true. When HLA alleles, especially DR and DQ, strongly co-occurred, TCR associations were difficult to assign to individual alleles. Some 16 rarely observed V segments, including chromosome 9 orphons, were excluded from the earlier analysis of a few hundred of the donors because counts were too low. Compared with equally common non-associated chains, HLA-associated TCR beta chains in a later analysis were more clonally expanded and had lower generation probabilities. According to a later genetic analysis, donors in an Asian-associated ancestry cluster had fewer N-insertions in productive TCRs than the approximately 700-donor mean. In an earlier analysis of some 500 of the donors, most TCR beta V segments were observed in productive rearrangements about 87% or about 30% of the time, broadly matching IMGT annotations. The only immune exposure information available for the cohort was CMV serostatus. A further reported finding was that TCR beta sequences accurately predicted the HLA-A and HLA-B alleles for most subjects in the first cohort. The classifier was reported to diagnose cytomegalovirus status with high specificity and sensitivity in both the original cohort and the validation cohort. Linkage disequilibrium might explain the correlated functional status among segregating V segments, but an unknown experimental factor could not be excluded. A later analysis reported that several top co-occurrence clusters appeared linked to parvovirus B19, influenza, CMV and Epstein-Barr virus. Because HLA typing was missing for some donors at each locus, association tests included only the typed subset. An association between a missense DCLRE1C variant and V-gene and J-gene trimming of TCR beta chains was found in a later genetic analysis and replicated in an independent cohort. In a later analysis, the rate of TCR association differed among HLA loci, with DRB1 alleles having the most associated TCRs and HLA-C alleles having the fewest. A cluster of highly shared sequence variants was judged likely to be a technical artifact of the sequencing pipeline. In this cohort, only TCR beta chains were sequenced, and detectable features were limited by the absence of alpha or paired-chain data. A total of around 150 TCR beta chains were listed by the study as associated with cytomegalovirus. In a later analysis, some 18,000 TCR beta sequences were associated with specific HLA alleles at a false discovery rate of 0.05.

Libraries were constructed by the immunoSEQ multiplex PCR assay. A mixture of 60 forward primers for TCR Vbeta segments and 13 reverse primers for TCR Jbeta segments was used in the multiplex PCR. Amplification of the CDR3 region of rearranged TCR beta genes was performed with a multiplex PCR assay on genomic DNA. The amplified TCR beta libraries were sequenced on the Illumina HiSeq System as 87-base-pair reads. The study's processing was this. A later analysis counted tens of millions of unique TCR beta chains across the 666 repertoires, and roughly 10 million of these chains were shared by at least two donors. A nearest-neighbor algorithm error-corrected the raw reads and collapsed the reads into unique sequences, merging closely related sequences to remove PCR and sequencing errors. V, D and J gene segments were assigned by aligning CDR3 sequences to IMGT reference sequences. Each retained sequence needed at least a six-nucleotide match to both a V gene segment and a J gene segment. A rearrangement was called productive if the CDR3 had no stop codons and remained in frame with V and J, and every other rearrangement was called non-productive. CDR3 was defined by IMGT convention, running from the second conserved V-encoded cysteine to the conserved J-encoded phenylalanine. Sequences without an unambiguous match to a single V gene segment were excluded from the earlier analysis of about 630 of the donors. In an earlier analysis of 500 to 750 of the donors, V segments were called functional above 56.7% productive rearrangements and were called segregating when the between-donor standard deviation exceeded 5%. A statistical classification framework was built for diagnosing cytomegalovirus status from the catalog of TCR beta chain sequences. In a later analysis, V and J genes were assigned by comparing TCR nucleotide sequences against IMGT/GENE-DB human TR gene sequences. The TCRdist pipeline was used in a later analysis to assign CDR3 sequences and most-parsimonious VDJ recombination scenarios. In a later analysis, each TCR beta chain was defined by its CDR3 amino acid sequence together with its V-gene family, and reads without a unique V-gene family were excluded. As a way to deal with suspected cross-contamination and a sequencing artifact, a later analysis dropped more than 500 nucleotide sequences that were highly shared and had low generation probability. In a later analysis, a clonal expansion index for each public chain was calculated from normalized within-repertoire ranks of inferred template counts. A later analysis computed generation probabilities with a VDJ recombination model fitted to out-of-frame rearrangements, and checked the results against IGoR. In a later analysis, TCR-TCR, TCR-HLA and TCR-CMV co-occurrence was scored with hypergeometric tests, and a repertoire-size bias correction was applied to TCR pairs. False discovery rates were estimated in a later analysis by permuting HLA or CMV assignments 20 times. A later analysis grouped co-occurring TCRs with DBSCAN, adding TCRdist sequence similarity when clustering within HLA-allele-positive subsets. Repertoires with fewer than 30,000 or more than 120,000 public chains were left out of co-occurrence clustering, as were about 5 repertoires with anomalous nucleotide sharing. In its TCRdb copy, this immuneACCESS table keeps in-frame sequences only and misses some clones. Where compared with another copy, unresolved V genes explain less than half of these, and the others have no known cause. V, J and clone size are taken as reported in that table, and D and trimming were inferred from the DNA itself. The sample data list some 190,000 clones, and nearly 80% of these were observed just once. The top ten clonotypes cover 2.5% to 3% of the sample.

The cohort was made up of around 720 healthy bone marrow donors. At the time of sampling, every cohort member was nominally healthy, though immune exposures that went unrecorded were likely present. The donor was CMV seronegative and belonged to the group of over 300 seronegative cohort members. A peripheral blood sample was provided by each donor, and peripheral blood mononuclear cells were used for TCR beta sequencing. The Qiagen DNeasy Blood Extraction Kit was used to extract genomic DNA from the blood cell samples. As for this clone: Its target antigen remains unknown. No qualities accompany the bases; no much larger clone lies one base away.

The sample comprised PBMCs. This clonotype was obtained from a female donor in good health and CMV-seronegative.

The DNA is TGTGCCAGCAGGCTTACCGGGACTAGCGGGTTAGATACGCAGTATTTT. This yields the protein CASRLTGTSGLDTQYF. This chain is built from TRBV6-4 and TRBJ2-3, and 12 junctional nucleotides match TRBD2. Trimming takes 6 bases off V and 5 bases off J; junction bases not matched to a gene: 9. The CDR3 covers 16 residues, taking in both the cysteine and the phenylalanine. Solely the CDR3 DNA is kept, with 48 bases framed from the first base. The germline V gene provides CDR1 MRHNA and CDR2 SNTAGT.